Listed below are T cell receptor beta chains from one sample, sequenced in a study of T cell responses to AZD1222 COVID-19 vaccine. Clones were sequenced by immunoSEQ multiplex PCR, and TCRdb holds only the in-frame ones, with some missing. The sample comprises more than 150,000 clones, 90% to 95% of which are singletons, and about 0.6% rests with the top ten. The sample consisted of peripheral blood, taken on day 0 of AZD1222 vaccination. The source is an adult in good health. CDR3s include the opening cysteine and the closing phenylalanine or tryptophan. Each record gives: J gene, clone size, V gene, D gene, CDR3 DNA, CDR3 protein. The D gene is left open where the match is weak. The listing skips clone size in some rows; elsewhere it reads once, few, many or a size class.

j_gene: TRBJ1-5; abundance: -; v_gene: TRBV5-5; d_gene: TRBD1; CDR3nt: TGTGCCAGCAGCTCAGGACAGGGGGCGCGATATAGCAATCAGCCCCAGCATTTT; CDR3aa: CASSSGQGARYSNQPQHF
j_gene: TRBJ2-1; abundance: -; v_gene: TRBV18; d_gene: -; CDR3nt: TGTGCCAGCTCACGATCGGGCGCCGACAATGAGCAGTTCTTC; CDR3aa: CASSRSGADNEQFF
j_gene: TRBJ2-5; abundance: -; v_gene: TRBV5-1; d_gene: -; CDR3nt: TGCGCCAGCAGCATCCGGGACCGTGAAGAGACCCAGTACTTC; CDR3aa: CASSIRDREETQYF
j_gene: TRBJ1-2; abundance: -; v_gene: TRBV7-9; d_gene: TRBD1; CDR3nt: TGTGCCAGCAGCCTCGGCAGGGGGCATGGCTACACCTTC; CDR3aa: CASSLGRGHGYTF
j_gene: TRBJ2-2; abundance: -; v_gene: TRBV15; d_gene: -; CDR3nt: TGTGCCACCAGCAGAGTTGGTCCCAACGGGGAGCTGTTTTTT; CDR3aa: CATSRVGPNGELFF
j_gene: TRBJ1-2; abundance: few; v_gene: TRBV9; d_gene: -; CDR3nt: TGTGCCAGCAGCGTAGATCAGGGGATCTATGGCTACACCTTC; CDR3aa: CASSVDQGIYGYTF
j_gene: TRBJ1-1; abundance: -; v_gene: TRBV19; d_gene: -; CDR3nt: TGTGCCAGTAGTATTAGGCAGGGAAGCACTGAAGCTTTCTTT; CDR3aa: CASSIRQGSTEAFF
j_gene: TRBJ1-5; abundance: -; v_gene: TRBV19; d_gene: -; CDR3nt: TGTGCCAGTAGTAGGGGTCGGGTGGGTGAGAAGAGCAATCAGCCCCAGCATTTT; CDR3aa: CASSRGRVGEKSNQPQHF
j_gene: TRBJ1-5; abundance: -; v_gene: TRBV12-3/TRBV12-4; d_gene: -; CDR3nt: TGTGCCAGCGGGGAGGGGATTAATCAGCCCCAGCATTTT; CDR3aa: CASGEGINQPQHF
j_gene: TRBJ2-5; abundance: few; v_gene: TRBV27; d_gene: -; CDR3nt: TGTGCCAGCATTTCTTTCGGGTCCCCATTGACCCAGTACTTC; CDR3aa: CASISFGSPLTQYF
j_gene: TRBJ2-7; abundance: -; v_gene: TRBV3-1/TRBV3-2; d_gene: -; CDR3nt: TGTGCCAGCAGCCCGGAAAGATCACGGGAAAGAGGCTCCCTCTACGAGCAGTACTTC; CDR3aa: CASSPERSRERGSLYEQYF
j_gene: TRBJ1-3; abundance: once; v_gene: TRBV13; d_gene: -; CDR3nt: TGTGCCAGCAGCTTATTCGGGAGCTCTGGAAACACCATATATTTT; CDR3aa: CASSLFGSSGNTIYF